The 10 T cell receptor beta chains listed next were all sequenced from one sample in a study of T cells in Graves' hyperthyroidism and ophthalmopathy. RNA transcripts yielded amplified TCR beta CDR3 regions. TCR CDR3 underwent first-round RT-PCR with the HTBI primer set. TCRdb reprocessed the multiplex PCR reads via MiXCR and lists one record per CDR3 protein. Of around 600,000 distinct CDR3 sequences listed, approximately 15% are singletons. The sequenced sample consisted of blood. The source is a woman between 40 and 50 years old with Graves' ophthalmopathy.

This clonotype was recorded many times. CDR3 sequence reads: CASSEIDEQYF. CDR3 in DNA: TGTGCCAGCAGTGAAATCGACGAGCAGTACTTC. The genes are TRBV2 and TRBJ2-7, with unresolved D. This CDR3 spans 11 amino acids. Germline loops: CDR1 SNHLY, CDR2 FYNNEI. Between the trimmed V and J ends, which lost 2 bases and 5 bases, there was a span of 4 bases.

J is TRBJ2-1 and V is TRBV7-3; TRBD2 aligns across 9 bases. The CDR3 is made up of 16 amino acids. Germline values: CDR1 SGHTA, CDR2 FQGTGA. V shed 5 bases, J shed 10 bases, and the junction held 15 bases outside the gene matches. This CDR3 is CASSPPGREGGGEQFF. The CDR3 nucleotides read TGTGCCAGCAGCCCCCCGGGGCGGGAGGGGGGAGGGGAGCAGTTCTTC.

This clonotype was seen at least ten times. The genes are TRBV28 and TRBJ2-7; 11 bases match TRBD2. CDR1 MDHEN and CDR2 SYDVKM come from the germline V gene. The length of the CDR3 is 15 residues. J lost 2 bases, V lost 5 bases, and 5 bases had no gene match. The CDR3 DNA is TGTGCCAGCAGTCTCGGACTAGCGGGTACCTACGAGCAGTACTTC. It is translated as CASSLGLAGTYEQYF.

The chain has TRBV20-1 and TRBJ1-2; D uncertain. Germline V gene data show CDR1 as DFQATT and CDR2 as SNEGSKA (reference sequence). The V end was cut by 5 bases, the J end by 3 bases, with 16 bases between. This CDR3 is 14 amino acids long. The CDR3 nucleotides read TGCAGTGCTTGGAAAGGGATAAGGGACTATGGCTACACCTTC. Translating gives CSAWKGIRDYGYTF.

This clonotype was observed at least ten times. The chain couples TRBV3-1 to TRBJ2-1, with 9 bases fitting TRBD2. The V gene end was trimmed by 3 bases and the J gene end by 7 bases; junction bases not matched to a gene: 13. The CDR3 contains 17 residues. Germline V lookup: CDR1 LGHDT, CDR2 YNNKEL (reference sequence). CDR3 DNA: TGTGCCAGCAGCCAGCCGGGGGCGGGAGGGCCCTCAAATGAGCAGTTCTTC. Encoded protein: CASSQPGAGGPSNEQFF.

This clonotype was found many times. The V call is TRBV12-3 or TRBV12-4, the J call TRBJ1-2, with a tentative D call TRBD1 (6 bases). V lost 5 bases to trimming and J lost 4 bases, with 11 bases between them. The CDR3 consists of 13 residues. CDR3 nucleotide sequence: TGTGCCAGCAGTGAGCAGGGGCCCTATGGCTACACCTTC. Its translation is CASSEQGPYGYTF.

This clonotype occurred many times. The chain is built from TRBV3-1 and TRBJ2-6, with 11 bases that match TRBD1. CDR1 is LGHDT, CDR2 YNNKEL, per germline (reference sequence). The CDR3 length is 17 residues. V was pared by 4 bases and J by 1 base, with 3 bases of the junction left unmatched. CDR3 sequence: CASSRGQGASGANVLTF. The DNA of the CDR3 is TGTGCCAGCAGCCGAGGACAGGGGGCATCTGGGGCCAACGTCCTGACTTTC.

This clonotype was counted only a few times. The rearrangement links TRBV10-3 to TRBJ2-3; 16 bases map to TRBD2. Germline V gives CDR1 ENHRY, CDR2 SYGVKD. The CDR3 consists of 16 residues. The trim removed 10 bases at V and 6 bases at J, leaving 10 bases unmatched. The CDR3 DNA follows: TGTGCCACCACCCTGGGACTAGCGGGAGGGGCGGATACGCAGTATTTT. This encodes CATTLGLAGGADTQYF.

To note about this clonotype: This clone may be a read error of a much larger clone one base away. This sequence joins TRBV12-3 or TRBV12-4 and TRBJ1-1, with no clear D. The CDR3 is made up of 12 amino acids. The DNA of the CDR3 is TGTGCCAGCGGTTTCGGAGTCCCTGAAGCTTTCTTT. Translated, it gives CASGFGVPEAFF.

The rearrangement joins TRBV7-9 to TRBJ2-1, with D perhaps matching TRBD1 (6 bases). The V end was cut by 4 bases, the J end by 4 bases, with 23 bases between. Germline CDR1 reads SEHNR; CDR2 reads FQNEAQ (reference sequence). This CDR3 spans 18 amino acids. CDR3 nucleotide sequence: TGTGCCAGCAGCTCCCCCCGCTTGGGGGCGAAGGGTTACAATGAGCAGTTCTTC. This codes for CASSSPRLGAKGYNEQFF.